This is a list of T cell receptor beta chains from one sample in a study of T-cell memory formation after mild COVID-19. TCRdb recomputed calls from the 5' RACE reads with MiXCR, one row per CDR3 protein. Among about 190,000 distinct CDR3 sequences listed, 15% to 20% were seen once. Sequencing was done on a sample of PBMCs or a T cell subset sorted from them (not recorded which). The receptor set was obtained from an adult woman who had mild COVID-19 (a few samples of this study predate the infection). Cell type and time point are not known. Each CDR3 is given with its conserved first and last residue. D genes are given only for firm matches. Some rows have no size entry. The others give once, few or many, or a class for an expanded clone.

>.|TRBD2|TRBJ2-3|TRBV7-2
TGTGCCAGCAGCGCTACTCTCCGCGGGAGGACGACAGATACGCAGTATTTT
CASSATLRGRTTDTQYF
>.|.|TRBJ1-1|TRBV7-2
TGTGCCAGCAGCTTAGTAGGGGCAGGGATGAACACTGAAGCTTTCTTT
CASSLVGAGMNTEAFF
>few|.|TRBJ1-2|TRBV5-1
TGCGCCAGCAGCTTGGCTTCCGGGACCAACGCTTATGGCTACACCTTC
CASSLASGTNAYGYTF
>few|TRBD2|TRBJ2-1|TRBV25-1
TGTGCCAGCAGGGCTAGCGGGGGGAACATTGAGTTCTTC
CASRASGGNIEFF
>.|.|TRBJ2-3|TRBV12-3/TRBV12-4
TGTGCCAGCAGTCAAGGGATGGCAGATACGCAGTATTTT
CASSQGMADTQYF
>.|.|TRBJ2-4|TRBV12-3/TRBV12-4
TGTGCCAGCAGTTTTATGGGGGGCACCGACATTCAGTACTTC
CASSFMGGTDIQYF
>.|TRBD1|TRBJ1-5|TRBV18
TGTGCCAGCTCACCACGCACACTACAGGGGGCCAGCAATCAGCCCCAGCATTTT
CASSPRTLQGASNQPQHF
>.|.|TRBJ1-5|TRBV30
TGTGCCTGGAGTGGAGGGTTGGGAAATCAGCCCCAGCATTTT
CAWSGGLGNQPQHF
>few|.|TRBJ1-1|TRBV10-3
TGTGCCATCGGAGGACAGATGAACACTGAAGCTTTCTTT
CAIGGQMNTEAFF
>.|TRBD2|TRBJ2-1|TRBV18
TGTGCCAGCTCCGGACTAGCGGGATATGAGCACTTCTTC
CASSGLAGYEHFF
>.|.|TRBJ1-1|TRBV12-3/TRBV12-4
TGTGCCAGCAGTTTACTTTCAGGGAATACTGAAGCTTTCTTT
CASSLLSGNTEAFF
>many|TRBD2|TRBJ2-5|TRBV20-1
TGCAGTGCTAGAGTGGGGGGGGAGACCCAGTACTTC
CSARVGGETQYF
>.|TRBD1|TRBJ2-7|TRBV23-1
TGCGCCAGCAGCCGAACTATATTTGGGACAGGTATCTCCTACGAGCAGTACTTC
CASSRTIFGTGISYEQYF
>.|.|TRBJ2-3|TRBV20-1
TGCAGTGCTAGCGGGAGAGTTGCAGATACGCAGTATTTT
CSASGRVADTQYF
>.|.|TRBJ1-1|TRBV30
TGTGCCTGGAGTCGGGGGACTGAAGCTTTCTTT
CAWSRGTEAFF
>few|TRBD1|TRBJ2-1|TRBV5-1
TGCGCCAGCAGCGTGGGTAGAACAGGGGATGAGCAGTTCTTC
CASSVGRTGDEQFF
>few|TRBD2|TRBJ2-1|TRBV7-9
TGTGCCAGCAGCCGTAGCGGGGGACATTACAATGAGCAGTTCTTC
CASSRSGGHYNEQFF
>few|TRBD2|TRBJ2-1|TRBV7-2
TGTGCCAGCACCGGTCAAATAGCGGGGCTAGCGGAGCAGTTCTTC
CASTGQIAGLAEQFF
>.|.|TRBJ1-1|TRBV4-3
TGCGCCAGCAGCCAAGATCTGGGGGAAACGAACACTGAAGCTTTCTTT
CASSQDLGETNTEAFF
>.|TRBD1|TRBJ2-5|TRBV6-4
TGTGCCAGCAGTCCCTCCGGGACAGGGGGCACGGGGACCCAGTACTTC
CASSPSGTGGTGTQYF
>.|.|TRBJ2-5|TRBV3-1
TGTGCCAGCAGCCTTTGGATACAAGAGACCCAGTACTTC
CASSLWIQETQYF
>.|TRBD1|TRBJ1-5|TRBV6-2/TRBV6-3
TGTGCCAGCAGTTATCCCCAGGGGGCCCAGCATTTT
CASSYPQGAQHF
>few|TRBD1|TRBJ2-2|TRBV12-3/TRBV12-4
TGTGCCAGCAGTTTCAGGGGGAGAAACACCGGGGAGCTGTTTTTT
CASSFRGRNTGELFF
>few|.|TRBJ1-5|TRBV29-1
TGCAGCGTTGCTGACGGGAGCAATCAGCCCCAGCATTTT
CSVADGSNQPQHF